This TCR beta chain was profiled in a study of cytomegalovirus exposure and HLA in healthy donors. General study findings and limits: Association of a missense DCLRE1C variant with TCR beta V- and J-gene trimming was reported in a later analysis.

The CDR3 loop spans 18 amino acids. Per germline, CDR1 SGHAT and CDR2 FQNNGV. V lost 1 base and J lost 2, with 18 bases in between. This clone was detected only a few times. What it recognizes is unknown. This PCR relied on a set of 60 Vbeta primers and 13 Jbeta primers. Assay used: immunoSEQ multiplex PCR; TCRdb lists only in-frame clones, some missing. The sample has around 150,000 clones, approximately 60% seen once. This receptor was identified in a woman aged 55-70 years in good health and CMV-seropositive. The sequenced material came from PBMCs. The V gene is TRBV11-2, the J gene TRBJ2-1, with D perhaps matching TRBD2 (6 bases). The CDR3 DNA reads as TGTGCCAGCAGCTTAGTGCCCAGAGGGACGGGGGCCTACAATGAGCAGTTCTTC. This translates into CASSLVPRGTGAYNEQFF.